The 10 T cell receptor beta chains below come from one sample, sequenced in a study of cytomegalovirus exposure and HLA in healthy donors. Primers: 60 Vbeta forward and 13 Jbeta reverse. TCRdb's table, derived via immunoSEQ multiplex PCR, lists solely in-frame clones and lacks some. The sample yields around 120,000 clones, 74% seen once. Sequencing input: PBMCs. The receptor source for this set is a man aged 45 to 65 in good health and CMV-seropositive.

The rearrangement joins TRBV2 to TRBJ1-5; 7 nucleotides agree with TRBD1. Germline values: CDR1 SNHLY, CDR2 FYNNEI. CDR3 length: 15 amino acids. V shed 5 bases, J shed 3 bases, and the junction held 7 bases outside the gene matches. The CDR3 spells CASSLYGQANQPQHF. CDR3 nucleotide sequence: TGTGCCAGCAGTTTATACGGACAGGCCAATCAGCCCCAGCATTTT.

The chain recombines TRBV7-8 with TRBJ2-2, with D unclear. From germline, CDR1 is SGHVS and CDR2 FQNEAQ. Trimming took 5 bases from V and 1 from J, leaving 8 bases between them. This CDR3 spans 14 amino acids. The CDR3 region is CASSPTVNTGELFF. The CDR3 coding sequence is TGTGCCAGCAGCCCCACAGTGAACACCGGGGAGCTGTTTTTT.

V gene TRBV5-1 combines with J gene TRBJ2-1, with 7 bases matching TRBD2. Germline V gene lookup returns CDR1 SGHRS and CDR2 YFSETQ. Germline trimming cut 0 bases from V and 2 bases from J; bases unmatched to any gene: 5. The CDR3 totals 16 residues. The CDR3 sequence is CASSLEGGGTYNEQFF. In DNA form, the CDR3 reads TGCGCCAGCAGCTTGGAAGGCGGGGGTACCTACAATGAGCAGTTCTTC.

The rearrangement joins TRBV28 to TRBJ1-1; 8 bases match TRBD1. Trimming at V came to 6 bases and at J to 1 base, leaving 4 bases not matched to a gene. The CDR3 has 14 amino acids. Germline lookup yields CDR1 MDHEN and CDR2 SYDVKM. The CDR3 DNA follows: TGTGCCAGCAGATCAGGGGGCTGGAACACTGAAGCTTTCTTT. It yields the protein CASRSGGWNTEAFF.

The chain links TRBV30 to TRBJ1-2; D remains ambiguous. The length of the CDR3 is 13 residues. Trimming removed 1 base from V and 6 bases from J, with 12 bases in between. Per germline, CDR1 GTSNPN and CDR2 SVGIG (reference sequence). This CDR3 is CAWSALTNNGYTF. For the CDR3, the DNA is TGTGCCTGGAGTGCCCTCACTAATAATGGCTACACCTTC.

This clone was detected only a few times. This rearrangement joins TRBV7-2 to TRBJ1-1; maybe TRBD1 (6 bases). The CDR3 sequence is 14 residues long. Per the germline V gene, CDR1 is SGHTA and CDR2 is FQGNSA. The V and J ends lost 3 bases and 5 bases respectively, with 13 bases between them. The CDR3 nucleotides read TGTGCCAGCAGCTTTACAGGGTTGGGGACTGAAGCTTTCTTT. This gives the protein CASSFTGLGTEAFF.

The chain uses TRBV10-2 and TRBJ2-2; D gene unclear. This CDR3 has 13 residues. V gave up 3 bases and J gave up 1 base, with 3 bases separating them. Germline loops: CDR1 WSHSY, CDR2 SAAADI. This chain's CDR3 is CASSDQNTGELFF. Here the CDR3 DNA reads TGCGCCAGCAGTGACCAGAACACCGGGGAGCTGTTTTTT.

The chain has TRBV5-1 and TRBJ2-3; 7 nucleotides align to TRBD1. The CDR3 has 16 amino acids. J gave up 0 bases and V 4 bases, and 8 bases lay outside the gene matches. Per germline, CDR1 SGHRS and CDR2 YFSETQ. CDR3 DNA: TGCGCCAGCAGCGGGGGACAGCTTTTTAGCACAGATACGCAGTATTTT. It is translated as CASSGGQLFSTDTQYF.

The gene calls are TRBV11-2 and TRBJ2-2, with TRBD2 matching 15 bases. V was clipped by 5 bases and J by 5 bases; unmatched bases: 9. The CDR3 runs to 18 residues. Germline V gene data show CDR1 as SGHAT and CDR2 as FQNNGV. The CDR3 coding sequence is TGTGCCAGCAGCCCCCCTGGGGGACTAGCGGGAGGTACCGGGGAGCTGTTTTTT. It is translated as CASSPPGGLAGGTGELFF. Together with reference TRBV11-2 and TRBJ2-2, the CDR3 gives the full variable domain: EAGVAQSPRYKIIEKRQSVAFWCNPISGHATLYWYQQILGQGPKLLIQFQNNGVVDDSQLPKDRFSAERLKGVDSTLKIQPAKLEDSAVYLCASSPPGGLAGGTGELFFGEGSRLTVL.

The table lists this clone with a count of one. The chain carries TRBV7-7 and TRBJ2-2, with TRBD2 identical over 10 bases. The germline gives CDR1 SSHAT, CDR2 FNYEAQ (reference sequence). J gave up 6 bases and V 3 bases, and 7 bases lay outside the gene matches. This CDR3 has 16 amino acids. CDR3 in DNA: TGTGCCAGCAGCTTCCGCCTAGCGGGAGACCCCGGGGAGCTGTTTTTT. This translates into CASSFRLAGDPGELFF.